This T cell receptor (beta chain) was recovered during a study of cytomegalovirus exposure and HLA in healthy donors. For this clone: Its antigen is still unknown.

Regarding the study as a whole: The majority of TCR sequences were rare, yet some public TCRs appeared in many donors.

From germline, CDR1 is SQVTM and CDR2 ANQGSEA. V dropped 4 bases and J dropped 1; count of bases not matched to a gene: 6. The CDR3 consists of 14 residues. Repertoires were generated with immunoSEQ multiplex PCR, while TCRdb's copy carries only in-frame clones and drops some. The sample yields about 56,000 clones, over 85% seen once. Sequenced: PBMCs. V usage is TRBV29-1 and J usage is TRBJ1-1; 7 bases map to TRBD1. This TCR was recovered from a young man in good health and CMV-seronegative. The CDR3 DNA reads TGCAGCGTTGGGCAGGGGGAACCGAACACTGAAGCTTTCTTT. Its translation: CSVGQGEPNTEAFF. Combining the CDR3 with reference TRBV29-1 and TRBJ1-1 gives the whole variable domain SAVISQKPSRDICQRGTSLTIQCQVDSQVTMMFWYRQQPGQSLTLIATANQGSEATYESGFVIDKFPISRPNLTFSTLTVSNMSPEDSSIYLCSVGQGEPNTEAFFGQGTRLTVV.